The present entry profiles one TCR beta chain with its context. Its antigen is undetermined. The CDR3 has 19 residues. Germline V gene data show CDR1 as PRHDT and CDR2 as FYEKMQ (reference sequence). Trimming pared 5 bases from V and 0 bases from J, leaving 20 bases between. The table came from immunoSEQ multiplex PCR; TCRdb's copy has only in-frame clones and leaves some out. The profile shows about 110,000 clones, under 95% of them singletons. The sample belongs to a study of T cell responses to AZD1222 COVID-19 vaccine. Points from the study as a whole: Nearly half of the spike-specific TCRs reportedly recognize variant regions that carry no mutations. Sampling that yielded the repertoires occurred only after the peak T cell response.

This specimen consisted of peripheral blood, obtained on day 0 of AZD1222 vaccination. The receptor comes from an adult in good health. This chain uses TRBV13 with TRBJ2-6; D may be TRBD1 or TRBD2 (6 bases each). The CDR3 loop is CASSPGGIQGNSGANVLTF. CDR3 coding DNA: TGTGCCAGCAGCCCCGGGGGAATACAGGGCAACTCTGGGGCCAACGTCCTGACTTTC.